Listed below are T cell receptor beta chains from one sample, sequenced in a study of CD8+ T cells in alopecia areata. TCRdb keeps only in-frame clones here, not all; method: immunoSEQ multiplex PCR. The table shows about 39,000 clones, with about two thirds occurring only once. Sequencing was performed on CD8+ T cells sorted from blood, taken at week 4, from a patient treated with tofacitinib. Source of these receptors: a human donor with alopecia areata. The CDR3 runs from the conserved cysteine through the conserved F or W. Each record gives: J gene, CDR3 length, D gene, clone size, V gene, CDR3 DNA, CDR3 protein. The D gene is left open where the match is weak. For some rows the clone size is stated as once, few or many, or as a class when expanded; others skip it.

j_call: TRBJ1-2; cdr3_length: 13; d_call: TRBD1; clone_size: few; v_call: TRBV29-1; cdr3_nt: TGCAGCGTTGAAAGACAGGGGGCGGAGGGCTACACCTTC; cdr3_aa: CSVERQGAEGYTF
j_call: TRBJ1-2; cdr3_length: 14; d_call: -; clone_size: once; v_call: TRBV29-1; cdr3_nt: TGCAGCGTTGAGGGGTCGGGTTCACACTATGGCTACACCTTC; cdr3_aa: CSVEGSGSHYGYTF
j_call: TRBJ1-2; cdr3_length: 17; d_call: -; clone_size: -; v_call: TRBV14; cdr3_nt: TGTGCCAGCAGCCAAGATGAGTACAGACATCTAAGCTATGGCTACACCTTC; cdr3_aa: CASSQDEYRHLSYGYTF
j_call: TRBJ2-5; cdr3_length: 14; d_call: -; clone_size: -; v_call: TRBV7-8; cdr3_nt: TGTGCCAGCAGCTTTCGACGGGTTCAAGAGACCCAGTACTTC; cdr3_aa: CASSFRRVQETQYF
j_call: TRBJ2-7; cdr3_length: 14; d_call: -; clone_size: few; v_call: TRBV29-1; cdr3_nt: TGCAGCGTTGAAGACAGGTCTCTTTCCTACGAGCAGTACTTC; cdr3_aa: CSVEDRSLSYEQYF
j_call: TRBJ1-6; cdr3_length: 15; d_call: -; clone_size: -; v_call: TRBV4-3; cdr3_nt: TGCGCCAGCAGCCAGGACCGGGGCGGAAATTCACCCCTCCACTTT; cdr3_aa: CASSQDRGGNSPLHF
j_call: TRBJ1-2; cdr3_length: 12; d_call: -; clone_size: -; v_call: TRBV30; cdr3_nt: TGTGCCTGGAGATTTGGAGACTATGGCTACACCTTC; cdr3_aa: CAWRFGDYGYTF
j_call: TRBJ2-1; cdr3_length: 15; d_call: TRBD2; clone_size: -; v_call: TRBV30; cdr3_nt: TGTGCCTGGAGTGGGGAGACTAGCGGGTACAATGAGCAGTTCTTC; cdr3_aa: CAWSGETSGYNEQFF
j_call: TRBJ2-7; cdr3_length: 17; d_call: -; clone_size: once; v_call: TRBV2; cdr3_nt: TGTGCCAGCAGTGGTTACTGGTTGCAGGGAAGCACCTACGAGCAGTACTTC; cdr3_aa: CASSGYWLQGSTYEQYF
j_call: TRBJ2-6; cdr3_length: 15; d_call: -; clone_size: -; v_call: TRBV6-5; cdr3_nt: TGTGCCAGCAGTTATTCGGGATCTGGGGCCAACGTCCTGACTTTC; cdr3_aa: CASSYSGSGANVLTF
j_call: TRBJ1-5; cdr3_length: 14; d_call: -; clone_size: -; v_call: TRBV6-6; cdr3_nt: TGTGCCAGCAGTTACCCGGACATGGCTCAGCCCCAGCATTTT; cdr3_aa: CASSYPDMAQPQHF
j_call: TRBJ1-1; cdr3_length: 11; d_call: -; clone_size: -; v_call: TRBV30; cdr3_nt: TGTGCCTGGAGTGTAACGGCTGAAGCTTTCTTT; cdr3_aa: CAWSVTAEAFF
j_call: TRBJ2-7; cdr3_length: 16; d_call: TRBD2; clone_size: -; v_call: TRBV27; cdr3_nt: TGTGCCAGCAGTTTTTCTAGCGGGGAGTTACTCTACGAGCAGTACTTC; cdr3_aa: CASSFSSGELLYEQYF
j_call: TRBJ2-3; cdr3_length: 15; d_call: -; clone_size: -; v_call: TRBV6-1; cdr3_nt: TGTGCCAGCAGTGAAGGTGAGGACAGTACAGATACGCAGTATTTT; cdr3_aa: CASSEGEDSTDTQYF
j_call: TRBJ2-6; cdr3_length: 17; d_call: -; clone_size: -; v_call: TRBV4-3; cdr3_nt: TGCGCCAGCAGCCAAGGGAGGGTCCCCTCTGGGGCCAACGTCCTGACTTTC; cdr3_aa: CASSQGRVPSGANVLTF
j_call: TRBJ1-2; cdr3_length: 15; d_call: -; clone_size: -; v_call: TRBV7-8; cdr3_nt: TGTGCCAGCAGCTTAGAATTAGGGGATTTCGATGGCTACACCTTC; cdr3_aa: CASSLELGDFDGYTF
j_call: TRBJ1-1; cdr3_length: 11; d_call: -; clone_size: once; v_call: TRBV6-5; cdr3_nt: TGTGCCAGCCGTGGGCGAACTGAAGCTTTCTTT; cdr3_aa: CASRGRTEAFF
j_call: TRBJ2-1; cdr3_length: 16; d_call: -; clone_size: -; v_call: TRBV7-9; cdr3_nt: TGTGCCAGCAGCCGGAGAGGCGGGGGCCCGGGGGATGAGCAGTTCTTC; cdr3_aa: CASSRRGGGPGDEQFF
j_call: TRBJ2-2; cdr3_length: 13; d_call: -; clone_size: few; v_call: TRBV30; cdr3_nt: TGTGCCTGGAGTTACGGGGGCGGCGTGGAGCTGTTTTTT; cdr3_aa: CAWSYGGGVELFF
j_call: TRBJ2-7; cdr3_length: 14; d_call: TRBD1; clone_size: -; v_call: TRBV30; cdr3_nt: TGTGCCTGGAGTGCGGGGACAGGGGCTAACGAGCAGTACTTC; cdr3_aa: CAWSAGTGANEQYF
j_call: TRBJ1-2; cdr3_length: 10; d_call: -; clone_size: few; v_call: TRBV20-1; cdr3_nt: TGCAGTGCTAGCGACATAGGCTACACCTTC; cdr3_aa: CSASDIGYTF
j_call: TRBJ2-2; cdr3_length: 16; d_call: -; clone_size: -; v_call: TRBV9; cdr3_nt: TGTGCCAGCAGCGTGACCCCGGGCCCTAACACCGGGGAGCTGTTTTTT; cdr3_aa: CASSVTPGPNTGELFF
j_call: TRBJ1-2; cdr3_length: 14; d_call: -; clone_size: -; v_call: TRBV25-1; cdr3_nt: TGTGCCAGCAGTGTACTTCAGGGGACTGGTGGCTACACCTTC; cdr3_aa: CASSVLQGTGGYTF
j_call: TRBJ1-2; cdr3_length: 13; d_call: TRBD1; clone_size: few; v_call: TRBV6-6; cdr3_nt: TGTGCCAGCAAAGACAGGGCAGGCTACGGCTACACCTTC; cdr3_aa: CASKDRAGYGYTF
j_call: TRBJ1-1; cdr3_length: 12; d_call: -; clone_size: -; v_call: TRBV30; cdr3_nt: TGTGCCGGCACCGACAGTCGGACTGAAGCTTTCTTT; cdr3_aa: CAGTDSRTEAFF
j_call: TRBJ1-2; cdr3_length: 13; d_call: -; clone_size: -; v_call: TRBV19; cdr3_nt: TGTGCCACAAATTTCGGGGAATTCGATGGCTACACCTTC; cdr3_aa: CATNFGEFDGYTF
j_call: TRBJ2-3; cdr3_length: 14; d_call: -; clone_size: few; v_call: TRBV7-2; cdr3_nt: TGTGCCAGCAGCCCTTCCGGGGGCACAGATACGCAGTATTTT; cdr3_aa: CASSPSGGTDTQYF
j_call: TRBJ2-1; cdr3_length: 12; d_call: -; clone_size: few; v_call: TRBV6-6; cdr3_nt: TGTGCCAGCAGTACAGCGGGCGGTGAGCAGTTCTTC; cdr3_aa: CASSTAGGEQFF
j_call: TRBJ2-3; cdr3_length: 16; d_call: -; clone_size: few; v_call: TRBV30; cdr3_nt: TGTGCCTGGAGTGTACCCAGGACGCCGAATGCCCATACGCAGTATTTT; cdr3_aa: CAWSVPRTPNAHTQYF
j_call: TRBJ2-1; cdr3_length: 15; d_call: TRBD2; clone_size: -; v_call: TRBV6-5; cdr3_nt: TGTGCCAGCAGTTTTACTAGCGGGGGGACCAATGAGCAGTTCTTC; cdr3_aa: CASSFTSGGTNEQFF
j_call: TRBJ1-1; cdr3_length: 21; d_call: -; clone_size: -; v_call: TRBV7-8; cdr3_nt: TGTGCCAGCAGCTCTCCAGGAGGGTCGGATAGCACCGTAAAAATGAACACTGAAGCTTTCTTT; cdr3_aa: CASSSPGGSDSTVKMNTEAFF
j_call: TRBJ2-7; cdr3_length: 13; d_call: -; clone_size: -; v_call: TRBV29-1; cdr3_nt: TGCAGCGTCTGGGCAGGGGATGGCTACGAGCAGTACTTC; cdr3_aa: CSVWAGDGYEQYF
j_call: TRBJ2-6; cdr3_length: 15; d_call: -; clone_size: -; v_call: TRBV9; cdr3_nt: TGTGCCAGCAGCGTATCAGGCTCTGGGGCCAACGTCCTGACTTTC; cdr3_aa: CASSVSGSGANVLTF
j_call: TRBJ2-1; cdr3_length: 13; d_call: -; clone_size: few; v_call: TRBV30; cdr3_nt: TGTGCCTGGAGTTCCGTAGCCTACAATGAGCAGTTCTTC; cdr3_aa: CAWSSVAYNEQFF
j_call: TRBJ2-7; cdr3_length: 13; d_call: -; clone_size: -; v_call: TRBV27; cdr3_nt: TGTGCCAGCAGTCCGGGGTTCGGCTACGAGCAGTACTTC; cdr3_aa: CASSPGFGYEQYF
j_call: TRBJ1-2; cdr3_length: 15; d_call: TRBD1; clone_size: -; v_call: TRBV30; cdr3_nt: TGTGCCTGGAATTCGGGACAGGGGGCGCGTGATGGCTACACCTTC; cdr3_aa: CAWNSGQGARDGYTF
j_call: TRBJ1-1; cdr3_length: 14; d_call: TRBD1; clone_size: -; v_call: TRBV9; cdr3_nt: TGTGCCAGCAGCCTTGGGACAGTGGGAACTGAAGCTTTCTTT; cdr3_aa: CASSLGTVGTEAFF
j_call: TRBJ1-1; cdr3_length: 12; d_call: -; clone_size: -; v_call: TRBV30; cdr3_nt: TGTGCCTGGAGCGGGGGGAACACTGAAGCTTTCTTT; cdr3_aa: CAWSGGNTEAFF
j_call: TRBJ2-1; cdr3_length: 16; d_call: TRBD2; clone_size: -; v_call: TRBV27; cdr3_nt: TGTGCCAGCACCGTGGGGGGGACTAGCGCGTACAATGAGCAGTTCTTC; cdr3_aa: CASTVGGTSAYNEQFF
j_call: TRBJ1-2; cdr3_length: 15; d_call: -; clone_size: -; v_call: TRBV11-1; cdr3_nt: TGTGCCAGCAGCTTGATAGGGGGTCACCCCTATGGCTACACCTTC; cdr3_aa: CASSLIGGHPYGYTF
j_call: TRBJ1-2; cdr3_length: 17; d_call: TRBD1; clone_size: -; v_call: TRBV25-1; cdr3_nt: TGTGCCAGCAGTGTAGACACTCCGGGACAGGGGAACTATGGCTACACCTTC; cdr3_aa: CASSVDTPGQGNYGYTF